This T cell receptor beta chain is from a study of cytomegalovirus exposure and HLA in healthy donors. Study-level findings and limits: Associated with cytomegalovirus, according to the listing, were around 160 TCR beta chains. Because they were indistinguishable, some V segments, including TRBV6-2 and TRBV6-3, were excluded. Highly shared variants forming one cluster were likely a sequencing artifact.

Donors counted as nominally healthy when sampled, yet unrecorded immune exposures were likely. PCR was performed using 60 Vbeta and 13 Jbeta primers. Profiling relied on immunoSEQ multiplex PCR, and the TCRdb table lists in-frame clones only, not all of them. The sample shows about 240,000 clones, approximately 82% of them seen only once. As regards this clone: The antigen remains unidentified.

The CDR3 loop spans 17 amino acids. Germline V gene lookup returns CDR1 SGHTA and CDR2 FQGTGA. The ends lost 1 base at V and 1 base at J; junction bases unmatched: 8. The V and J genes are TRBV7-3 and TRBJ2-3, with TRBD2 matching 7 bases. The TCR was taken from a woman in her sixties or seventies in good health and CMV-seropositive. The sequencing sample was made of PBMCs. The CDR3 region is CASSLIPKAGGTDTQYF. The CDR3 DNA sequence: TGTGCCAGCAGCTTAATCCCTAAGGCGGGAGGCACAGATACGCAGTATTTT.